These 19 T cell receptor beta chains originate from one sample sequenced in a study of blood T cell repertoires in COVID-19. Generated by immunoSEQ multiplex PCR, the TCRdb table keeps only in-frame clones and is missing some. The sample has around 300,000 clones, around 87% seen once. Sequenced material: peripheral blood. The receptors originated from a man between 45 and 60 years old with active or convalescent COVID-19.

This CDR3 is CASSLERGGEQFF. The CDR3 DNA follows: TGTGCCAGCAGCTTAGAGCGGGGGGGTGAGCAGTTCTTC. The V and J genes are TRBV11-2 and TRBJ2-1; 9 nucleotides line up with TRBD2. The CDR3 is 13 amino acids. The V segment lost 0 bases and the J segment 9 bases; nucleotides outside the gene matches: 0. Germline assignment: CDR1 SGHAT and CDR2 FQNNGV. Using reference TRBV11-2 and TRBJ2-1 for the parts outside the CDR3, the full variable domain is EAGVAQSPRYKIIEKRQSVAFWCNPISGHATLYWYQQILGQGPKLLIQFQNNGVVDDSQLPKDRFSAERLKGVDSTLKIQPAKLEDSAVYLCASSLERGGEQFFGPGTRLTVL.

This chain joins TRBV6-2 or TRBV6-3 and TRBJ2-7; TRBD2 aligns across 11 bases. J was trimmed by 2 bases and V by 2 bases; bases with no gene match: 2. The CDR3 loop spans 15 amino acids. Looked up from germline, CDR1 is MNHEY and CDR2 is SVGEGT. CDR3 region: CASSYSSGRAYEQYF. The CDR3, as DNA: TGTGCCAGCAGTTACAGTAGCGGGAGGGCCTACGAGCAGTACTTC.

The CDR3, as DNA: TGTGCCAGTACCCAGGGGCTAGCGGGAGTGGGTGAGCAGTTCTTC. This encodes CASTQGLAGVGEQFF. This chain connects TRBV19 to TRBJ2-1, with 10 bases aligning to TRBD2. Germline CDR1 LNHDA, CDR2 SQIVND (reference sequence). J gave up 9 bases and V 7 bases, and 12 bases lay outside the gene matches. This CDR3 is built from 15 residues.

The V call is TRBV18, the J call TRBJ1-2, with TRBD1 matching over 9 bases. The germline V gene encodes CDR1 KGHSH and CDR2 LQKENI. The CDR3 covers 18 residues. Trimming removed 3 bases from V and 7 bases from J; junction bases left unmatched: 18. The CDR3 region has the DNA TGTGCCAGCTCACCGACCGGGACAGGGTGGACCGACAGGCGTGGCTACACCTTC. The encoded protein is CASSPTGTGWTDRRGYTF.

The rearrangement uses TRBV11-2 and TRBJ1-2, with D perhaps matching TRBD1 (5 bases). Germline V gene data show CDR1 as SGHAT and CDR2 as FQNNGV. V lost 1 base and J 1 base, leaving 16 bases between the germline ends. The CDR3 length is 17 residues. This CDR3 is CASSLGSIRQNNYGYTF. The CDR3 nucleotides are TGTGCCAGCAGCTTAGGATCCATCCGACAGAATAACTATGGCTACACCTTC. The variable domain in full, completed from reference TRBV11-2 and TRBJ1-2, reads EAGVAQSPRYKIIEKRQSVAFWCNPISGHATLYWYQQILGQGPKLLIQFQNNGVVDDSQLPKDRFSAERLKGVDSTLKIQPAKLEDSAVYLCASSLGSIRQNNYGYTFGSGTRLTVV.

The chain joins TRBV7-2 to TRBJ2-7, with 7 positions matching TRBD2. The CDR3 is made up of 15 amino acids. V dropped 2 bases and J dropped 3; count of bases not matched to a gene: 7. CDR1 and CDR2 (germline): SGHTA, FQGNSA. The CDR3, as DNA: TGTGCCAGCAGCTTACGGGAGACGGGGGGCTACGAGCAGTACTTC. Residues: CASSLRETGGYEQYF.

The gene calls are TRBV7-2 and TRBJ2-7, with unresolved D. This CDR3 is built from 13 residues. Per germline, CDR1 SGHTA and CDR2 FQGNSA. V shed 1 base and J shed 3 bases, with 7 bases lying between them. The DNA for the CDR3 is TGTGCCAGCAGCTTAGGGCCCAGCTACGAGCAGTACTTC. This gives the protein CASSLGPSYEQYF.

The chain is built from TRBV7-9 and TRBJ2-7; D gene unclear. This CDR3 has 15 residues. Trimming pared 5 bases from V and 3 bases from J, leaving 17 bases between. Germline loops: CDR1 SEHNR, CDR2 FQNEAQ (reference sequence). The CDR3 loop reads CASSPSLGSIYEQYF. In DNA form, the CDR3 reads TGTGCCAGCAGCCCTAGTCTAGGCTCAATCTACGAGCAGTACTTC.

This clone was seen a handful of times. J is TRBJ1-2 and V is TRBV2, with unresolved D. V was cut by 7 bases and J by 2 bases, with 8 bases left in between. Germline V gene data show CDR1 as SNHLY and CDR2 as FYNNEI. This CDR3 is built from 12 residues. For the CDR3, the DNA is TGTGCCAGCACACTCTTCAACTATGGCTACACCTTC. This sequence encodes CASTLFNYGYTF.

CDR3 residues: CASNYDLEAFF. DNA of the CDR3: TGTGCCAGCAACTACGATCTTGAAGCTTTCTTT. The chain has TRBV2 and TRBJ1-1; D gene unclear. The CDR3 extends over 11 amino acids. CDR1 SNHLY and CDR2 FYNNEI come from the germline V gene. V was cut by 7 bases and J by 7 bases, with 10 bases left in between.

The chain recombines TRBV7-3 with TRBJ1-1; no clear D. Trimming removed 5 bases at V and 2 bases at J, with 21 bases between. CDR1 is SGHTA and CDR2 is FQGTGA in the germline V gene. This CDR3 is built from 17 residues. In nucleotides, the CDR3 is TGTGCCAGCAGCAAGACTTTTGCAACTAACCGAAACACTGAAGCTTTCTTT. It codes for CASSKTFATNRNTEAFF.

The chain recombines TRBV30 with TRBJ2-5; D possibly corresponds to TRBD2 (7 bases). Deletions cut 0 bases from V and 5 bases from J, with 19 bases between. CDR1 is GTSNPN and CDR2 is SVGIG in the germline V gene (reference sequence). This CDR3 is built from 16 residues. The CDR3 is CAWSVAGAIRWETQYF. The CDR3 DNA reads as TGTGCCTGGAGTGTGGCGGGGGCTATAAGGTGGGAGACCCAGTACTTC.

CDR3 nucleotides: TGTGCCACCAGCGACAGCTTTAACACTGAAGCTTTCTTT. Residues: CATSDSFNTEAFF. The chain recombines TRBV24-1 with TRBJ1-1, with D possibly TRBD1 on 5 matching bases. Germline V gives CDR1 KGHDR, CDR2 SFDVKD. V was trimmed by 7 bases and J by 2 bases, leaving 10 bases between them. The CDR3 loop spans 13 amino acids.

The chain carries TRBV5-5 and TRBJ2-5; 7 nucleotides line up with TRBD1. Germline lookup yields CDR1 SGHKS and CDR2 YYEKEE (reference sequence). Germline trimming cut 0 bases from V and 3 bases from J; bases unmatched to any gene: 2. The length of the CDR3 is 14 residues. In nucleotides, the CDR3 is TGTGCCAGCAGCTTGGCCGGGACAGAAGAGACCCAGTACTTC. Translation: CASSLAGTEETQYF.

The chain recombines TRBV28 with TRBJ1-1; possible D gene TRBD1, 5 bases. This CDR3 comprises 15 residues. Trimming pared 6 bases from V and 6 bases from J, leaving 20 bases between. From germline, CDR1 is MDHEN and CDR2 SYDVKM. In DNA, the CDR3 is TGTGCCAGCAGATGTCGTGGGGCAGGGTGCCCTGAAGCTTTCTTT. Translated: CASRCRGAGCPEAFF. Drawing the rest from reference TRBV28 and TRBJ1-1, the complete variable domain is DVKVTQSSRYLVKRTGEKVFLECVQDMDHENMFWYRQDPGLGLRLIYFSYDVKMKEKGDIPEGYSVSREKKERFSLILESASTNQTSMYLCASRCRGAGCPEAFFGQGTRLTVV.

This clone was seen once. This chain uses TRBV2 with TRBJ2-5, with D possibly matching TRBD2 (6 bases). This CDR3 has 15 residues. The germline V gene has CDR1 SNHLY and CDR2 FYNNEI. V gave up 6 bases and J gave up 0 bases, with 14 bases separating them. CDR3 DNA: TGTGCCAGCAGACCGGGACTTATGTACCAAGAGACCCAGTACTTC. Amino acids: CASRPGLMYQETQYF.

V gene TRBV29-1 combines with J gene TRBJ2-1, with 9 nucleotides matching TRBD2. Germline CDR1 is SQVTM and CDR2 is ANQGSEA. V lost 7 bases to trimming and J lost 1 base; unmatched junction nucleotides: 17. This CDR3 has 18 amino acids. CDR3 sequence reads: CSGGGQVAGDSSYNEQFF. CDR3 DNA sequence: TGCAGCGGGGGCGGACAGGTAGCGGGAGATAGTTCCTACAATGAGCAGTTCTTC.

The chain has TRBV6-2 or TRBV6-3 and TRBJ2-7; D gene ambiguous. The germline gives CDR1 MNHEY, CDR2 SVGEGT. V lost 1 base and J lost 2, with 6 bases in between. This CDR3 spans 13 amino acids. The CDR3 here is CASSYYAAYEQYF. The CDR3 DNA is TGTGCCAGCAGTTACTATGCAGCCTACGAGCAGTACTTC.

The chain couples TRBV7-6 to TRBJ2-7, with 10 bases aligning to TRBD2. The V and J ends lost 5 bases and 0 bases, in that order; junction bases with no gene match: 7. Germline CDR1 reads SGHVS; CDR2 reads FNYEAQ. The CDR3 covers 16 residues. As DNA, the CDR3 is TGTGCCAGCAGCCAGGGGACTAGCGATCACTCCTACGAGCAGTACTTC. Encoded protein: CASSQGTSDHSYEQYF.